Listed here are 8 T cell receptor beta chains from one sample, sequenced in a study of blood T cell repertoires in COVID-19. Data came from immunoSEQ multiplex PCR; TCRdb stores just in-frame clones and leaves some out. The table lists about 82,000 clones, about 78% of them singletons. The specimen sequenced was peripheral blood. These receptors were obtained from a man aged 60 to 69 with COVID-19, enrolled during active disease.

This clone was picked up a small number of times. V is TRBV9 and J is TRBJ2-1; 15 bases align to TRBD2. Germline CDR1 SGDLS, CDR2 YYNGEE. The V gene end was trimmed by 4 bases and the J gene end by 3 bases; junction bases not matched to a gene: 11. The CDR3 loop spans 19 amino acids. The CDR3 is CASSTSGLAGGSNYNEQFF. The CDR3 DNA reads TGTGCCAGCAGCACTTCCGGACTAGCGGGAGGGTCTAACTACAATGAGCAGTTCTTC.

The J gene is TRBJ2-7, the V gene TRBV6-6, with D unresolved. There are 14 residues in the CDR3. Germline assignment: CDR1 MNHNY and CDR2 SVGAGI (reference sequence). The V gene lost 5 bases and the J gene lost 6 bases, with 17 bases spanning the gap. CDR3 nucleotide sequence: TGTGCCAGCAGTCGCACGGCACAGTATGGCGAGCAGTACTTC. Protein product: CASSRTAQYGEQYF.

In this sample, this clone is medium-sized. The CDR3 DNA reads TGTGCCAGCAGCGTAGAACCCCAGGGAAACACTGAAGCTTTCTTT. It codes for CASSVEPQGNTEAFF. This chain uses TRBV9 with TRBJ1-1; D might be TRBD1 (5 bases). V lost 0 bases to trimming and J lost 2 bases, with 11 bases between them. Germline CDR1 reads SGDLS; CDR2 reads YYNGEE. The CDR3 spans 15 residues. The entire variable domain, with the rest obtained from reference TRBV9 and TRBJ1-1, is as follows: DSGVTQTPKHLITATGQRVTLRCSPRSGDLSVYWYQQSLDQGLQFLIQYYNGEERAKGNILERFSAQQFPDLHSELNLSSLELGDSALYFCASSVEPQGNTEAFFGQGTRLTVV.

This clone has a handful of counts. In nucleotides, the CDR3 is TGCGCCAGCAAACAGGGGACGGCCTACGAGCAGTACTTC. Protein: CASKQGTAYEQYF. The rearrangement links TRBV5-1 to TRBJ2-7, with 7 positions matching TRBD1. V was pared by 6 bases and J by 2 bases, with 5 bases of the junction left unmatched. The CDR3 is made up of 13 amino acids. The V gene's germline CDR1 is SGHRS and CDR2 YFSETQ.

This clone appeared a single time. CDR3 sequence (DNA): TGTGCCAGCAGCTTAGTGGGGACAGGGGGTGGCAAAAACATTCAGTACTTC. Its protein is CASSLVGTGGGKNIQYF. The chain carries TRBV7-2 and TRBJ2-4, with 11 bases fitting TRBD1. Germline loops: CDR1 SGHTA, CDR2 FQGNSA. The V gene end was trimmed by 1 base and the J gene end by 3 bases; junction bases not matched to a gene: 5. The CDR3 covers 17 residues.

CDR3 region: CASSRQDSTGNTIYF. The CDR3 nucleotides read TGTGCCAGCAGCCGCCAGGACAGTACGGGAAACACCATATATTTT. The V call is TRBV5-4, the J call TRBJ1-3; a weak D match, TRBD1 (6 bases). Trimming left V 4 bases short and J 4 bases short, with 15 bases between. Germline values: CDR1 SGHNT, CDR2 YYREEE (reference sequence). The CDR3 has 15 residues.

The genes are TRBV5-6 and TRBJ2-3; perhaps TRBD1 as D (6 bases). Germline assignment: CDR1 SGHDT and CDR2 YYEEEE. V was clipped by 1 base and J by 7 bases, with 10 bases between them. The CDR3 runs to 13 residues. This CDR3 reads CASSLSGVHTQYF. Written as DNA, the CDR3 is TGTGCCAGCAGCTTGTCAGGGGTTCATACGCAGTATTTT.

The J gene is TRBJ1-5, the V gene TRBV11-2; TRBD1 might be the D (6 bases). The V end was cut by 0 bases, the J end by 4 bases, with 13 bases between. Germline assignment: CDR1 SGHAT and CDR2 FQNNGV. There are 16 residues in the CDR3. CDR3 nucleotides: TGTGCCAGCAGCTTAGATGGAACAGGGAGAAATCAGCCCCAGCATTTT. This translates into CASSLDGTGRNQPQHF.